This note documents a single T cell receptor beta chain sequence. With iRepertoire HTBI primers and Arm-PCR of CDR3 regions, TCR beta libraries were built. TCRdb called the multiplex PCR reads again in MiXCR, with one record for every CDR3 protein. The sample lists under 800,000 distinct CDR3 sequences; 16% were seen once. The data were taken from a study of regulatory T cells in long-lasting Graves disease. Stated time point: newly diagnosed GD, antithyroid drugs for less than 3 months. PBMC-extracted RNA yielded the TCR library. CDR3 length equals 17 residues. The J segment lost 2 bases and the V segment lost 1 base, leaving 6 bases of the junction unmatched. Germline lookup yields CDR1 LGHDT and CDR2 YNNKEL (reference sequence). These same records also appear under a second study, on T cells in Graves' hyperthyroidism and ophthalmopathy.

The chain employs TRBV3-1 and TRBJ2-5; 11 nucleotides agree with TRBD2. This TCR came from a woman aged 25 to 39 with Graves disease. The sample here was peripheral blood mononuclear cells (PBMCs), taken at new diagnosis, from a patient treated with antithyroid drugs. CDR3 DNA sequence: TGTGCCAGCAGCCAAGTCCGACTAGCGGGATATCAAGAGACCCAGTACTTC. Its protein is CASSQVRLAGYQETQYF.